This record covers a single T cell receptor (beta chain). The method was immunoSEQ multiplex PCR; TCRdb's version includes in-frame clones alone and lacks a portion of them. The repertoire consists of 130,000 or so clones, with approximately 93% occurring once and the leading ten covering approximately 6.3%. The data were obtained in a study of T cell changes during pregnancy in multiple sclerosis. The V gene end was trimmed by 0 bases and the J gene end by 2 bases; junction bases not matched to a gene: 5. CDR3 length equals 16 residues. Per germline, CDR1 SGDLS and CDR2 YYNGEE. The source material was peripheral blood, sampled before pregnancy. The sequence was obtained from a female donor with multiple sclerosis, enrolled in a pregnancy study. This chain links TRBV9 with TRBJ1-3, with 7 bases fitting TRBD1. The CDR3 DNA is TGTGCCAGCAGCGTAGCCGAGGGGGCAGCTGGAAACACCATATATTTT. Its protein is CASSVAEGAAGNTIYF.